Following are 32 T cell receptor beta chains from one sample sequenced in a study of T cell changes during pregnancy in multiple sclerosis. Assay: immunoSEQ multiplex PCR; the TCRdb copy retains only in-frame clones and omits some. The table records 41,000 or so clones, roughly 87% of them present only once. The specimen comprised CD4+ T cells from peripheral blood mononuclear cells, sampled in the first trimester of pregnancy. Receptors were obtained from a female donor with multiple sclerosis, enrolled in a pregnancy study.

J is TRBJ2-1 and V is TRBV10-3, with TRBD2 matching over 15 bases. The CDR3 loop spans 16 amino acids. V shed 6 bases and J 7 bases; nucleotides not matched to a gene: 7. Germline CDR1 is ENHRY and CDR2 is SYGVKD. The CDR3 is CAIRDGTSGRNNEQFF. The CDR3 DNA sequence: TGTGCCATCAGGGACGGGACTAGCGGGAGGAATAATGAGCAGTTCTTC.

Written as DNA, the CDR3 is TGTGCCAGCAGCGTAGGCGGGAGGGCTACCTACGAGCAGTACTTC. Protein: CASSVGGRATYEQYF. The rearrangement joins TRBV9 to TRBJ2-7; 9 bases fit TRBD2. Germline V CDR1 and CDR2: SGDLS, YYNGEE. The length of the CDR3 is 15 residues. V lost 0 bases, J lost 2 bases, and 3 bases stayed unmatched.

V and J are TRBV11-2 and TRBJ1-2, with 10 bases identical to TRBD1. Germline CDR1 is SGHAT and CDR2 is FQNNGV. The trim removed 4 bases at V and 4 bases at J, leaving 3 bases unmatched. The CDR3 extends over 14 amino acids. This chain's CDR3 is CASSSTGGGYGYTF. CDR3 sequence (DNA): TGTGCCAGCAGCTCGACAGGGGGCGGCTATGGCTACACCTTC.

The gene calls are TRBV4-2 and TRBJ2-4; 11 nucleotides line up with TRBD2. The J segment lost 0 bases and the V segment lost 1 base, leaving 14 bases of the junction unmatched. The CDR3 has 21 amino acids. Germline-derived CDR1 and CDR2 are LGHNA and YNFKEQ. CDR3 DNA: TGTGCCAGCAGCCAAGTCCTACTAGCGGGAGCCGAGCATTTAGCCAAAAACATTCAGTACTTC. Protein: CASSQVLLAGAEHLAKNIQYF.

The chain recombines TRBV29-1 with TRBJ2-7; D gene unclear. The V and J ends lost 5 bases and 0 bases respectively, with 14 bases between them. Per the germline V gene, CDR1 is SQVTM and CDR2 is ANQGSEA. The CDR3 is 14 amino acids. In nucleotides, the CDR3 is TGCAGCGTTTCGGGTTTTGCCCTCTCCTACGAGCAGTACTTC. Translating it yields CSVSGFALSYEQYF.

CDR3 region: CAISESASGASTDTQYF. In nucleotides, the CDR3 is TGTGCCATCAGTGAGTCTGCTAGCGGAGCTAGCACAGATACGCAGTATTTT. The genes are TRBV10-3 and TRBJ2-3; 7 bases fit TRBD2. The CDR3 totals 17 residues. Germline V gene lookup returns CDR1 ENHRY and CDR2 SYGVKD. J was trimmed by 0 bases and V by 0 bases; bases with no gene match: 6.

The chain combines TRBV5-6 with TRBJ2-7, with TRBD1 matching 7 bases. The CDR3 runs 12 residues. Germline trimming cut 4 bases from V and 6 bases from J; bases unmatched to any gene: 4. Looked up from germline, CDR1 is SGHDT and CDR2 is YYEEEE. CDR3 protein: CASSPTGAEQYF. DNA for the CDR3: TGTGCCAGCAGCCCCACAGGGGCCGAGCAGTACTTC.

V usage is TRBV7-2 and J usage is TRBJ2-2, with 7 bases identical to TRBD1. The CDR3 runs 15 residues. V was pared by 0 bases and J by 4 bases, with 2 bases of the junction left unmatched. The germline gives CDR1 SGHTA, CDR2 FQGNSA. CDR3 sequence (DNA): TGTGCCAGCAGCTTAGCGACAGGGTCCACCGGGGAGCTGTTTTTT. Protein sequence: CASSLATGSTGELFF.

This chain uses TRBV14 with TRBJ1-1; no firm D call. The germline V and J ends were trimmed by 4 bases and 1 base, with 7 bases remaining between them. CDR1 and CDR2 from the germline V gene are SGHDN and FVKESK. The CDR3 is 13 amino acids. This CDR3 reads CASSPTGNTEAFF. Written as DNA, the CDR3 is TGTGCCAGCAGCCCAACGGGGAACACTGAAGCTTTCTTT.

The chain combines TRBV7-2 with TRBJ1-1, with D uncertain. Germline V gene data show CDR1 as SGHTA and CDR2 as FQGNSA. The CDR3 is made up of 14 amino acids. With 1 base removed from V and 0 bases from J, the gap between germline ends came to 6 bases. The CDR3: CASSLESMNTEAFF. For the CDR3, the DNA is TGTGCCAGCAGCTTAGAAAGCATGAACACTGAAGCTTTCTTT.

This sequence joins TRBV5-4 and TRBJ2-4; maybe TRBD1 (5 bases). Germline V gene data show CDR1 as SGHNT and CDR2 as YYREEE (reference sequence). The CDR3 sequence is 15 residues long. Trimming shortened V by 0 bases and J by 1 base, and 8 bases separated the two germline ends. CDR3 amino acids: CASSLEGSAKNIQYF. The CDR3 nucleotides read TGTGCCAGCAGCTTGGAGGGGTCGGCCAAAAACATTCAGTACTTC.

The V and J genes are TRBV5-6 and TRBJ2-1; tentatively, D is TRBD2 (5 bases). V lost 7 bases, J lost 0 bases, and 14 bases lay in between. CDR3 length equals 15 residues. The germline V gene has CDR1 SGHDT and CDR2 YYEEEE. CDR3 sequence (DNA): TGTGCCAGCGGGGTTACGGGGATCTCCTACAATGAGCAGTTCTTC. This gives the protein CASGVTGISYNEQFF.

The J gene is TRBJ1-5, the V gene TRBV27, with 8 bases aligning to TRBD1. With V trimmed by 5 bases and J by 2 bases, 8 bases remained unmatched. The CDR3 sequence is 16 residues long. Germline V gives CDR1 MNHEY, CDR2 SMNVEV (reference sequence). The CDR3 DNA is TGTGCCAGCAGTCCATGGACAGGGACTGGCAATCAGCCCCAGCATTTT. This gives the protein CASSPWTGTGNQPQHF.

In its sample, this clone was seen once. The CDR3 DNA is TGTGCCAGCAGCTTAGGCGCAGGGATGAACACTGAAGCTTTCTTT. Translating it yields CASSLGAGMNTEAFF. The rearrangement uses TRBV7-8 and TRBJ1-1; a possible D gene is TRBD1 (5 bases). The germline V gene has CDR1 SGHVS and CDR2 FQNEAQ. V lost 1 base and J lost 0, with 9 bases in between. This CDR3 region has 15 residues.

The chain joins TRBV5-1 to TRBJ1-1; 8 bases are shared with TRBD1. This CDR3 contains 14 residues. Looked up from germline, CDR1 is SGHRS and CDR2 is YFSETQ. V shed 9 bases and J 1 base; nucleotides not matched to a gene: 8. The CDR3: CATRQGPGNTEAFF. CDR3 coding DNA: TGCGCCACCCGACAGGGGCCGGGGAACACTGAAGCTTTCTTT.

The chain uses TRBV11-2 and TRBJ2-4; a possible D gene is TRBD1 (6 bases). CDR1 and CDR2 (germline): SGHAT, FQNNGV. V lost 6 bases to trimming and J lost 0 bases, with 12 bases between them. This CDR3 has 15 residues. CDR3 sequence: CASRGQILAKNIQYF. For the CDR3, the DNA is TGTGCCAGCAGAGGACAGATCCTAGCCAAAAACATTCAGTACTTC. Looking up the rest from reference TRBV11-2 and TRBJ2-4 gives the full variable domain: EAGVAQSPRYKIIEKRQSVAFWCNPISGHATLYWYQQILGQGPKLLIQFQNNGVVDDSQLPKDRFSAERLKGVDSTLKIQPAKLEDSAVYLCASRGQILAKNIQYFGAGTRLSVL.

The chain uses TRBV28 and TRBJ2-7, with 9 positions matching TRBD1. With V trimmed by 10 bases and J by 7 bases, 5 bases remained unmatched. This CDR3 spans 11 amino acids. Germline V CDR1 and CDR2: MDHEN, SYDVKM. CDR3 region: CAITGGREQYF. The CDR3 DNA reads as TGTGCCATCACAGGGGGCCGGGAGCAGTACTTC.

J is TRBJ2-5 and V is TRBV5-4; D perhaps matches TRBD2 (5 bases). The CDR3 is made up of 16 amino acids. Germline assignment: CDR1 SGHNT and CDR2 YYREEE (reference sequence). V lost 0 bases to trimming and J lost 2 bases, with 14 bases between them. CDR3 loop: CASSLVGRTGQETQYF. In DNA form, the CDR3 reads TGTGCCAGCAGCTTGGTCGGAAGGACGGGACAAGAGACCCAGTACTTC.

V and J are TRBV2 and TRBJ2-7; 7 nucleotides match TRBD1. This CDR3 has 17 residues. Germline V gene data show CDR1 as SNHLY and CDR2 as FYNNEI. Trimming took 6 bases from V and 2 from J; bases not matched to a gene: 16. CDR3 nucleotide sequence: TGTGCCAGCAGGATACATCCCGAGCAGGGGGTTCCCTACGAGCAGTACTTC. It codes for CASRIHPEQGVPYEQYF.

This clone has just a few counts. The CDR3 reads CASSVGARSYEAFF. In nucleotides, the CDR3 is TGTGCCAGTAGTGTAGGTGCCCGGTCGTATGAAGCTTTCTTT. The rearrangement joins TRBV19 to TRBJ1-1, with D uncertain. The germline V gene encodes CDR1 LNHDA and CDR2 SQIVND (reference sequence). The CDR3 runs 14 residues. V was trimmed by 5 bases and J by 7 bases, leaving 17 bases between them.

The V and J genes are TRBV19 and TRBJ2-5, with D perhaps TRBD1 (6 bases). The CDR3 extends over 13 amino acids. The V end lost 4 bases, the J end lost 4 bases, and 10 bases lay between the germline ends. Germline-derived CDR1 and CDR2 are LNHDA and SQIVND (reference sequence). DNA for the CDR3: TGTGCCAGTAGTACCGGACAGAGAGAGACCCAGTACTTC. Residues: CASSTGQRETQYF.

The rearrangement uses TRBV21-1 and TRBJ1-4; the D call in the table, TRBD1, was not verified against the DNA. TRBV21-1 is annotated as a pseudogene. This CDR3 region has 17 residues. The CDR3 nucleotides read TGTGCCAGCAGCAAAGAATTTAGGACAGGGTCTGATGAAAAACTGTTTTTT. Protein sequence: CASSKEFRTGSDEKLFF.

The V gene is TRBV19, the J gene TRBJ1-5; 7 nucleotides line up with TRBD1. The germline V gene encodes CDR1 LNHDA and CDR2 SQIVND (reference sequence). The CDR3 runs to 14 residues. Trimming at V came to 3 bases and at J to 6 bases, leaving 5 bases not matched to a gene. This chain's CDR3 is CASSMGRTGQPQHF. DNA for the CDR3: TGTGCCAGTAGTATGGGACGGACAGGTCAGCCCCAGCATTTT.

The V call is TRBV29-1, the J call TRBJ2-1, with 8 bases fitting TRBD2. Trimming at V came to 2 bases and at J to 7 bases, leaving 13 bases not matched to a gene. The CDR3 runs 16 residues. Germline CDR1 and CDR2: SQVTM and ANQGSEA. The CDR3 DNA sequence: TGCAGCGTTGAACGAAGTGGGCTAGCGGGCCCTAATGAGCAGTTCTTC. Translation: CSVERSGLAGPNEQFF.

The chain combines TRBV6-1 with TRBJ2-1, with 8 bases that match TRBD2. V was clipped by 6 bases and J by 1 base; unmatched bases: 2. The CDR3 has 14 residues. Germline CDR1 MNHNS, CDR2 SASEGT. The chain's CDR3 is CASRLAGSYNEQFF. The CDR3 DNA is TGTGCCAGCAGATTAGCGGGGTCCTACAATGAGCAGTTCTTC.

The CDR3 DNA reads TGTGCCTGGAATAACAGGGCCTATGGCTACACCTTC. Protein sequence: CAWNNRAYGYTF. J is TRBJ1-2 and V is TRBV30; maybe TRBD1 (6 bases). This CDR3 region has 12 residues. Trimming took 4 bases from V and 4 from J, leaving 10 bases between them. Germline CDR1 GTSNPN, CDR2 SVGIG (reference sequence).

The CDR3 protein is CASSQGQAHEQYF. The DNA of the CDR3 is TGCGCCAGCAGCCAAGGTCAGGCCCACGAGCAGTACTTC. The chain is built from TRBV4-3 and TRBJ2-7; D not certain. The CDR3 covers 13 residues. The germline V and J ends were trimmed by 1 base and 5 bases, with 9 bases remaining between them. Germline assignment: CDR1 LGHNA and CDR2 YSLEER.

This clone was recorded once. The V call is TRBV19, the J call TRBJ1-1; TRBD1 matches 10 bases. V lost 2 bases, J lost 5 bases, and 17 bases stayed unmatched. This CDR3 is 19 amino acids long. Germline-derived CDR1 and CDR2 are LNHDA and SQIVND (reference sequence). In DNA form, the CDR3 reads TGTGCCAGTAGTATATCCCCCGACAGGGGGCCTCTAAAGGGAACTGAAGCTTTCTTT. This gives the protein CASSISPDRGPLKGTEAFF.

This clone appeared a few times. The chain couples TRBV7-6 to TRBJ1-1; maybe TRBD1 (5 bases). Per germline, CDR1 SGHVS and CDR2 FNYEAQ. This CDR3 is built from 14 residues. Trimming removed 4 bases from V and 5 bases from J, with 14 bases in between. This CDR3 is CASSSNGRVTEAFF. The CDR3 DNA reads TGTGCCAGCAGCTCTAACGGCAGGGTTACTGAAGCTTTCTTT. Looking up the rest from reference TRBV7-6 and TRBJ1-1 gives the full variable domain: GAGVSQSPRYKVTKRGQDVALRCDPISGHVSLYWYRQALGQGPEFLTYFNYEAQQDKSGLPNDRFSAERPEGSISTLTIQRTEQRDSAMYRCASSSNGRVTEAFFGQGTRLTVV.

The V gene is TRBV28, the J gene TRBJ2-3; no reliable D call. V was clipped by 5 bases and J by 9 bases, with 9 bases between them. CDR1 and CDR2 (germline): MDHEN, SYDVKM. The CDR3 totals 11 residues. CDR3 amino acids: CASSRGDTQYF. CDR3 nucleotide sequence: TGTGCCAGCAGTAGAGGTGACACGCAGTATTTT.

The rearrangement links TRBV4-2 to TRBJ1-2; a weak D match, TRBD1 (5 bases). The germline V gene encodes CDR1 LGHNA and CDR2 YNFKEQ. The CDR3 contains 16 residues. The ends were cut back, 0 bases at V and 8 bases at J, with 19 bases in the middle. CDR3 sequence (DNA): TGTGCCAGCAGCCAAGATTTCAGGACACCAGCGGGAGGCTACACCTTC. Translation gives CASSQDFRTPAGGYTF.

The CDR3 bases are TGTGCCAGCACCAAAGACAGATCTGGCAATCAGCCCCAGCATTTT. It is translated as CASTKDRSGNQPQHF. J is TRBJ1-5 and V is TRBV6-1; tentatively, D is TRBD1 (5 bases). Per germline, CDR1 MNHNS and CDR2 SASEGT. V lost 7 bases, J lost 2 bases, and 15 bases lay in between. The CDR3 loop spans 15 amino acids.